This T cell receptor beta chain was recorded in a study of T cell responses to AZD1222 COVID-19 vaccine (dated by TCRdb to about 2021). In the study overall: AZD1222 recipients with second doses at about 4 weeks or about 12 weeks were pooled, because spike-specific TCR depth and breadth did not differ between schedules. Trial participants were enrolled into age subgroups of 18-55, 56-69 and 70-plus years, which contained approximately 150, 28 and 58 TCR-sequenced participants, respectively. A total of more than 230 trial participants underwent TCR sequencing, of whom approximately 200 had received two doses of AZD1222 and roughly 26 had received two doses of the MenACWY control vaccine. General study outcomes and caveats: Nearly half of unique spike-specific TCRs reportedly recognized epitopes outside regions mutated in the B.1.351 and B.1.1.7 variants. Because no samples from the day 14 peak response were available, repertoires could be characterized only after the peak T cell response. A significant rise in spike-specific TCR breadth and depth was observed after two AZD1222 doses relative to day 0 and relative to MenACWY recipients. In the small 56-69-year group, the increase in depth fell short of significance, most likely because of low power. Vaccine-associated CD4 TCRs spanned the whole spike protein, with dominant responses in regions 160-218 and 743-854. Participants were mostly white British, with more females than males. The authors suggested clonal diversity may have been underestimated. Conclusions about previously exposed vaccinees are limited because only five to seven AZD1222 recipients were SARS-CoV-2 seropositive at baseline.

The time point label corresponds to: baseline before first vaccination. The vaccinee samples were drawn from two UK trials, COV001 and COV002, one of which was a single-blind randomized controlled phase 2/3 trial testing AZD1222 (ChAdOx1 nCoV-19) in healthy adults. For TCRbeta chain sequencing, PBMC samples were collected from trial participants at day 0 and at day 28 after the second dose. The cysteine opens and the phenylalanine closes a CDR3 of 15 amino acids. The entry retains the CDR3 DNA only, 45 bases that are in frame from base 1. The junction shows trimming of 1 base on V and 0 bases on J, plus 9 bases between the germline ends. As encoded in the germline V gene (reference sequence), CDR1 is LGHDT while CDR2 is YNNKEL. Notes on this clone: Which antigen it targets is not known. The record has no base qualities; no much larger clone is one base away.

The CDR3 regions of human TCRbeta chains were subjected to immunosequencing. The authors' analysis ran thus. TCRs in the repertoires were matched against a reference library of SARS-CoV-2-specific TCRs that had been generated with the MIRA antigen-specificity platform. Breadth was defined as the fraction of unique TCRs that were SARS-CoV-2-associated, and depth was defined as the fraction of total T cells that were SARS-CoV-2-associated. Using the MIRA data, every spike-specific TCR was mapped to the spike region that the TCR reacted to and assigned to either a CD4 or a CD8 class. Log10-transformed breadth and depth values were compared by one-way ANOVA with Sidak's multiple comparisons tests. Sourced from immuneACCESS, this table was stored by TCRdb with only in-frame sequences that have V and J called. A share of the clones is absent; for the studies checked, an unresolved V gene accounts for under half, and the remainder has no known explanation. From that table come the V and J calls and clone size; the DNA was used to work out D and trimming. Across this sample there are approximately 160,000 clones, with 75% to 95% seen only once. The ten largest clonotypes hold under 5% of the sample.

Rearrangement joined TRBV3-1 (or the pseudogene TRBV3-2) to TRBJ2-5; perhaps TRBD2 is the D gene, with 6 bases matching. Sequences were derived from peripheral blood, sampled on day 0 of AZD1222 vaccination. This sequence was found in an adult in good health. CDR3 loop: CASSQAWDYQETQYF. DNA sequence: TGTGCCAGCAGCCAAGCCTGGGACTACCAAGAGACCCAGTACTTC.